The source of this TCR beta chain is a study of cytomegalovirus exposure and HLA in healthy donors. The method was immunoSEQ multiplex PCR; TCRdb's version includes in-frame clones alone and lacks a portion of them. This table holds 180,000 or so clones, 87% found once. The CDR3 is made up of 16 amino acids. Germline lookup yields CDR1 SQVTM and CDR2 ANQGSEA. V shed 6 bases and J shed 0 bases, with 20 bases lying between them. The chain employs TRBV29-1 and TRBJ1-1; D is unresolved. The receptor was derived from a young woman in good health and CMV-seronegative. The sequenced sample consisted of PBMCs. In nucleotides, the CDR3 is TGCAGCGTGAGCCCTGACTGGCGACCAATGAACACTGAAGCTTTCTTT. It yields the protein CSVSPDWRPMNTEAFF.